These 12 T cell receptor beta chains share one sample of origin, sequenced in a study of T cells in Graves' hyperthyroidism and ophthalmopathy. TCR beta CDR3 sequences were amplified from RNA transcripts. HTBI primers drove first-round RT-PCR of the TCR CDR3. TCRdb passed the multiplex PCR reads through MiXCR, listing each CDR3 protein once. This sample has 500,000 to 800,000 distinct CDR3 sequences; 45% occur once, and the top ten carry about 7.2%. The sample taken for sequencing was peripheral blood or thyroid tissue (not recorded which). The receptors here all came from an adult man with Graves' disease, either hyperthyroidism or ophthalmopathy (not recorded which).

V usage is TRBV6-6 and J usage is TRBJ2-7, with D unresolved. The CDR3 loop spans 12 amino acids. Trimming took off 5 bases at V and 5 bases at J, with 10 bases between the two ends. Per the germline V gene, CDR1 is MNHNY and CDR2 is SVGAGI (reference sequence). The chain's CDR3 is CASSENSDEQYF. The CDR3 nucleotides read TGTGCCAGCAGTGAAAACAGCGACGAGCAGTACTTC.

The V gene is TRBV10-3, the J gene TRBJ1-1; TRBD1 is a possible D gene (6 bases). V was trimmed by 10 bases and J by 2 bases, leaving 20 bases between them. CDR3 length equals 15 residues. Germline V gene lookup returns CDR1 ENHRY and CDR2 SYGVKD. The CDR3 loop reads CASSPEGQGNTEAFF. In DNA form, the CDR3 reads TGTGCCAGCAGCCCAGAGGGACAAGGCAACACTGAAGCTTTCTTT.

This clonotype was counted ten times or more. The chain is built from TRBV29-1 and TRBJ1-1, with TRBD1 as a possible D gene (6 bases). The CDR3 runs to 13 residues. CDR1 is SQVTM and CDR2 is ANQGSEA in the germline V gene. V was cut by 6 bases and J by 3 bases, with 14 bases left in between. As DNA, the CDR3 is TGCAGCGTCCTAGCCCCAGGGGACACTGAAGCTTTCTTT. This gives the protein CSVLAPGDTEAFF.

This clonotype was counted at least ten times. The chain employs TRBV7-2 and TRBJ1-2; 7 nucleotides agree with TRBD1. Trimming removed 5 bases from V and 3 bases from J; junction bases left unmatched: 9. This CDR3 has 15 amino acids. Germline CDR1 is SGHTA and CDR2 is FQGNSA. CDR3 loop: CASSPSTGMDYGYTF. CDR3 nucleotide sequence: TGTGCCAGCAGCCCATCGACAGGGATGGACTATGGCTACACCTTC. The whole variable domain, filled in from reference TRBV7-2 and TRBJ1-2, reads GAGVSQSPSNKVTEKGKDVELRCDPISGHTALYWYRQSLGQGLEFLIYFQGNSAPDKSGLPSDRFSAERTGGSVSTLTIQRTQQEDSAVYLCASSPSTGMDYGYTFGSGTRLTVV.

The chain combines TRBV20-1 with TRBJ1-2, with a possible D match to TRBD1 (5 bases). The germline gives CDR1 DFQATT, CDR2 SNEGSKA (reference sequence). Trimming took off 6 bases at V and 4 bases at J, with 12 bases between the two ends. There are 12 residues in the CDR3. CDR3 nucleotides: TGCAGTGCAATGTCAGGGCCCTATGGCTACACCTTC. Residues: CSAMSGPYGYTF.

In this sample, this clonotype turned up a few times. This sequence joins TRBV25-1 and TRBJ2-3; no reliable D call. The CDR3 runs to 17 residues. With 1 base removed from V and 0 bases from J, the gap between germline ends came to 14 bases. The germline gives CDR1 MGHDK, CDR2 SYGVNS. In DNA form, the CDR3 reads TGTGCCAGCAGTGAATTGTTGGGGTTGCCTAGCACAGATACGCAGTATTTT. It yields the protein CASSELLGLPSTDTQYF.

This sequence joins TRBV2 and TRBJ2-5; D gene uncertain. This CDR3 comprises 16 residues. Germline V gene lookup returns CDR1 SNHLY and CDR2 FYNNEI. V lost 10 bases and J 2 bases, leaving 23 bases between the germline ends. CDR3: CAIRDLGTAIQETQYF. DNA of the CDR3: TGTGCCATCAGAGACCTGGGCACGGCCATTCAAGAGACCCAGTACTTC.

CDR3 loop: CSARGGLAGYEQYF. The CDR3 nucleotides read TGCAGTGCTAGAGGGGGACTAGCGGGTTACGAGCAGTACTTC. The rearrangement links TRBV20-1 to TRBJ2-7; 12 bases align to TRBD2. The CDR3 is 14 amino acids. Per the germline V gene, CDR1 is DFQATT and CDR2 is SNEGSKA (reference sequence). V gave up 1 base and J gave up 4 bases; unmatched junction bases: 2.

This clonotype was observed many times. V gene TRBV15 combines with J gene TRBJ1-2; 7 nucleotides agree with TRBD1. Germline lookup yields CDR1 LNHNV and CDR2 YYDKDF (reference sequence). CDR3 length: 16 residues. Trimming took 0 bases from V and 5 from J; bases not matched to a gene: 9. The CDR3 sequence is CATSRDRGQEGYGYTF. DNA for the CDR3: TGTGCCACCAGCAGAGATCGCGGACAGGAGGGTTATGGCTACACCTTC.

This clonotype occurred many times. The V call is TRBV5-1, the J call TRBJ1-1; D not certain. The germline V gene has CDR1 SGHRS and CDR2 YFSETQ. This CDR3 region has 13 residues. V was shortened by 2 bases and J by 4 bases, with 9 bases between the two germline ends. The CDR3 coding sequence is TGCGCCAGCAGCTTCGGAGGGCTCACTGAAGCTTTCTTT. Translated, it gives CASSFGGLTEAFF.

The chain uses TRBV12-3 or TRBV12-4 and TRBJ1-4, with D possibly matching TRBD1 (6 bases). The CDR3 consists of 17 residues. V gave up 6 bases and J gave up 8 bases, with 25 bases separating them. The CDR3: CASSEHLRGGVKEKLFF. The CDR3 coding sequence is TGTGCCAGCAGCGAACATCTCCGGGGGGGCGTAAAGGAAAAACTGTTTTTT.

This clonotype was picked up many times. The chain has TRBV7-9 and TRBJ2-7; D is ambiguous. The CDR3 length is 11 residues. The V end lost 3 bases, the J end lost 3 bases, and 3 bases lay between the germline ends. From germline, CDR1 is SEHNR and CDR2 FQNEAQ (reference sequence). CDR3: CASSFDYEQYF. DNA for the CDR3: TGTGCCAGCAGCTTCGACTACGAGCAGTACTTC.